The 20 T cell receptor beta chains given below trace back to one sample, sequenced in a study of T cells in Graves' hyperthyroidism and ophthalmopathy. Template material for amplifying TCR beta CDR3 regions consisted of RNA transcripts. First-round RT-PCR with HTBI primers amplified the TCR CDR3 region. One entry per CDR3 protein, called by TCRdb with MiXCR from the multiplex PCR reads. The sample consists of approximately 300,000 distinct CDR3 sequences, over 15% of them appearing once. Sequencing input: blood. These receptors were taken from a woman between 55 and 75 years old with Graves' ophthalmopathy.

The chain has TRBV2 and TRBJ2-7; D gene ambiguous. The CDR3 loop spans 11 amino acids. Trimming removed 3 bases from V and 7 bases from J, with 7 bases in between. Germline CDR1 is SNHLY and CDR2 is FYNNEI. In DNA, the CDR3 is TGTGCCAGCAGTGACCCCGTGGAGCAGTACTTC. Amino acids: CASSDPVEQYF.

This clonotype was picked up a small number of times. This chain links TRBV9 with TRBJ1-2; D is ambiguous. Germline CDR1 and CDR2: SGDLS and YYNGEE. V was clipped by 0 bases and J by 0 bases, with 12 bases between them. CDR3 length: 16 residues. CDR3 DNA: TGTGCCAGCAGCGTAGCTACGGGTCAGACTAACTATGGCTACACCTTC. Protein sequence: CASSVATGQTNYGYTF.

The chain employs TRBV10-2 and TRBJ2-2; TRBD1 aligns across 10 bases. The V and J ends lost 3 bases and 7 bases, in that order; junction bases with no gene match: 8. CDR1 WSHSY and CDR2 SAAADI come from the germline V gene. The CDR3 length is 16 residues. The CDR3 region has the DNA TGCGCCAGCAGTGACCCCCGGACAGGGGGAGGCGGGGAGCTGTTTTTT. Translating gives CASSDPRTGGGGELFF.

This clonotype was counted many times. V gene TRBV28 combines with J gene TRBJ2-4, with D tentatively TRBD1 or TRBD2 (5 bases each). V lost 6 bases and J lost 0, with 12 bases in between. Germline V gives CDR1 MDHEN, CDR2 SYDVKM. This CDR3 has 15 amino acids. CDR3 amino acids: CASSPVGVAKNIQYF. In nucleotides, the CDR3 is TGTGCCAGCAGCCCCGTGGGGGTAGCCAAAAACATTCAGTACTTC.

This clonotype was detected only a few times. The chain links TRBV20-1 to TRBJ2-3; D is uncertain. Trimming shortened V by 5 bases and J by 1 base, and 13 bases separated the two germline ends. This CDR3 comprises 14 residues. Germline V gene sequence: CDR1 DFQATT, CDR2 SNEGSKA (reference sequence). This CDR3 reads CSAEHSSGTDTQYF. The CDR3 nucleotides read TGCAGTGCTGAGCATAGCAGTGGCACAGATACGCAGTATTTT.

This clonotype was detected ten times or more. CDR3 loop: CASTLGAGNSPLHF. DNA for the CDR3: TGTGCCAGCACCCTCGGGGCCGGTAATTCACCCCTCCACTTT. The chain carries TRBV12-3 or TRBV12-4 and TRBJ1-6, with D perhaps matching TRBD1 (5 bases). The V end lost 7 bases, the J end lost 6 bases, and 13 bases lay between the germline ends. The CDR3 extends over 14 amino acids.

V gene TRBV4-3 combines with J gene TRBJ2-1; possibly TRBD1 for D (5 bases). Germline assignment: CDR1 LGHNA and CDR2 YSLEER. The V end lost 3 bases, the J end lost 8 bases, and 14 bases lay between the germline ends. The length of the CDR3 is 14 residues. The CDR3 region is CASSQFMTVDEQFF. The DNA of the CDR3 is TGCGCCAGCAGCCAGTTCATGACAGTCGATGAGCAGTTCTTC.

This clonotype occurred many times. DNA for the CDR3: TGTGCCAGCAGCCCTAGGGTTACTGAAGCTTTCTTT. It codes for CASSPRVTEAFF. The chain is built from TRBV7-2 and TRBJ1-1, with D unresolved. The germline CDR1 and CDR2 sequences are SGHTA and FQGNSA. Trimming pared 5 bases from V and 5 bases from J, leaving 9 bases between. The CDR3 is 12 amino acids.

Ten or more counts support this clonotype. This chain links TRBV5-1 with TRBJ1-2, with D perhaps TRBD1 (5 bases). Trimming took 2 bases from V and 4 from J, leaving 15 bases between them. Germline V CDR1 and CDR2: SGHRS, YFSETQ. This CDR3 contains 15 residues. This chain's CDR3 is CASSLESRGSYGYTF. The CDR3 DNA is TGCGCCAGCAGCTTAGAATCCCGGGGCTCCTATGGCTACACCTTC.

This clonotype was observed a handful of times. The chain recombines TRBV14 with TRBJ2-7; D unresolved. The germline gives CDR1 SGHDN, CDR2 FVKESK. This CDR3 is 13 amino acids long. V lost 0 bases, J lost 6 bases, and 9 bases lay in between. Written as DNA, the CDR3 is TGTGCCAGCAGCCAAGATAATTTGGGCGAGCAGTACTTC. This sequence encodes CASSQDNLGEQYF.

This clonotype was recorded many times. The chain combines TRBV11-1 with TRBJ2-7, with D unclear. This CDR3 has 13 amino acids. Germline CDR1 and CDR2: SGHAT and FQDESV (reference sequence). V was cut by 5 bases and J by 3 bases, with 11 bases left in between. DNA of the CDR3: TGTGCCAGCAGCCCCCAGAGGATCTACGAGCAGTACTTC. Residues: CASSPQRIYEQYF.

About this clonotype itself: A much more abundant neighbour one base away suggests this may be a read error. V usage is TRBV7-8 and J usage is TRBJ2-7; 8 bases match TRBD2. This CDR3 region has 13 residues. J lost 5 bases, V lost 8 bases, and 8 bases had no gene match. From germline, CDR1 is SGHVS and CDR2 FQNEAQ. DNA for the CDR3: TGTGCCAGCGGCCCCGGGACTAGGGACGAGCAGTACTTC. Translating it yields CASGPGTRDEQYF.

This clonotype has a count of ten or more. The chain has TRBV28 and TRBJ1-5, with 7 bases that match TRBD1. Looked up from germline, CDR1 is MDHEN and CDR2 is SYDVKM. CDR3 length equals 15 residues. V shed 8 bases and J 0 bases; nucleotides not matched to a gene: 7. Written as DNA, the CDR3 is TGTGCCAGCGGACAGGCGGTATATAGCAATCAGCCCCAGCATTTT. Protein product: CASGQAVYSNQPQHF.

About this clonotype: One base away lies a much larger clone, so this may be a sequencing read error. The chain couples TRBV5-1 to TRBJ1-1; no definite D call. The CDR3 totals 13 residues. Trimming removed 5 bases at V and 4 bases at J, with 12 bases between. Germline assignment: CDR1 SGHRS and CDR2 YFSETQ. The CDR3 loop reads CASRPGPSTEAFF. Written as DNA, the CDR3 is TGCGCCAGCAGGCCGGGTCCGAGCACTGAAGCTTTCTTT.

In this sample, this clonotype turned up many times. The chain joins TRBV11-3 to TRBJ2-7; D possibly corresponds to TRBD2 (5 bases). Looked up from germline, CDR1 is SGHNT and CDR2 is YENEEA. The CDR3 sequence is 14 residues long. V was pared by 1 base and J by 0 bases, with 7 bases between. This CDR3 reads CASSLGAASYEQYF. CDR3 DNA: TGTGCCAGCAGCTTAGGAGCGGCCTCCTACGAGCAGTACTTC.

The chain carries TRBV4-2 and TRBJ1-1; 9 bases agree with TRBD1. This CDR3 is 14 amino acids long. Per the germline V gene, CDR1 is LGHNA and CDR2 is YNFKEQ. V dropped 1 base and J dropped 5; count of bases not matched to a gene: 2. The CDR3 here is CASSQGDRDTEAFF. The CDR3 bases are TGTGCCAGCAGCCAAGGGGACAGGGATACTGAAGCTTTCTTT.

There are a few counts of this clonotype. This likely comes from a read error, as the CDR3 has no conserved phenylalanine or tryptophan at its end. V gene TRBV7-2 combines with J gene TRBJ2-5; the D gene could be TRBD1 or TRBD2 (5 bases each). CDR1 SGHTA and CDR2 FQGNSA come from the germline V gene. V lost 5 bases, J lost 1 base, and 14 bases lay in between. The CDR3 has 15 residues. The CDR3 nucleotides are TGTGCCAGCAGCCCCAATCCAGGGACCCAAGAGACCCAGTACGTC. Translating it yields CASSPNPGTQETQYV.

This clonotype appeared a few times. This chain connects TRBV5-1 to TRBJ1-4; 7 bases fit TRBD1. With 4 bases clipped from V and 5 bases from J, the junction kept 8 bases outside the gene matches. The CDR3 runs to 15 residues. Germline V gives CDR1 SGHRS, CDR2 YFSETQ. The CDR3 nucleotides are TGCGCCAGCAGCGGGGGACAGCTCTTCAATGAAAAACTGTTTTTT. Protein: CASSGGQLFNEKLFF.

The V and J genes are TRBV19 and TRBJ1-6, with 7 bases lining up with TRBD1. Unmatched junction bases numbered 9, after V lost 8 bases and J lost 2 bases. Per the germline V gene, CDR1 is LNHDA and CDR2 is SQIVND (reference sequence). The CDR3 is made up of 16 amino acids. CDR3 in amino acids: CASYQTGTAYNSPLHF. DNA for the CDR3: TGTGCCAGTTACCAAACCGGGACAGCCTATAATTCACCCCTCCACTTT. Together with reference TRBV19 and TRBJ1-6, the CDR3 gives the full variable domain: DGGITQSPKYLFRKEGQNVTLSCEQNLNHDAMYWYRQDPGQGLRLIYYSQIVNDFQKGDIAEGYSVSREKKESFPLTVTSAQKNPTAFYLCASYQTGTAYNSPLHFGNGTRLTVT.

At least ten counts were recorded for this clonotype. The chain uses TRBV4-1 and TRBJ2-7, with D perhaps being TRBD1 or TRBD2 (5 bases each). Trimming left V 4 bases short and J 2 bases short, with 12 bases between. CDR1 is MGHRA and CDR2 is YSYEKL in the germline V gene. The CDR3 has 14 amino acids. The CDR3 bases are TGCGCCAGCAGCCGGGACCAAGGGCCCTACGAGCAGTACTTC. This translates into CASSRDQGPYEQYF.